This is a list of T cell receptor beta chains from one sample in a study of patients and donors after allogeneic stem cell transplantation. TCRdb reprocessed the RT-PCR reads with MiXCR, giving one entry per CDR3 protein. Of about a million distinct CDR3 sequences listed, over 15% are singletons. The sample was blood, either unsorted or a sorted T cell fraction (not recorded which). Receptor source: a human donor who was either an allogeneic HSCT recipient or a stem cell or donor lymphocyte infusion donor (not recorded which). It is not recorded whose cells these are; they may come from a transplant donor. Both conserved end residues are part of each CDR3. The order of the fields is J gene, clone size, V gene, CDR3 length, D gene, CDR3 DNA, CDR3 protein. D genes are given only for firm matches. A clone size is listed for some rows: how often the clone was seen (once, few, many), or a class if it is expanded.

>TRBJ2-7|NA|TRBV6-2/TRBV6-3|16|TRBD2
TGTGCCAGCAGTTACCTTGAGCGGGACCACTCCTACGAGCAGTACTTC
CASSYLERDHSYEQYF
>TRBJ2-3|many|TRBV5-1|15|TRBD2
TGCGCCAGCAGCTTCGGGACTAGCGGGGGCAATACGCAGTATTTT
CASSFGTSGGNTQYF
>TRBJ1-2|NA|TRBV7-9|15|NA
TGTGCCAGCAGCTTATGGATCCGTAAAAACTATGGCTACACCTTC
CASSLWIRKNYGYTF
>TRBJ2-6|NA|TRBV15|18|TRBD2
TGTGCCACCAGCAGAGCTCTAGCGGGGGGCTCTGGGGCCAACGTCCTGACTTTC
CATSRALAGGSGANVLTF
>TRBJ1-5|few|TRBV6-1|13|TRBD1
TGTGCCAGCAGGAGACAGGGGAGGCAGCCCCAGCATTTT
CASRRQGRQPQHF
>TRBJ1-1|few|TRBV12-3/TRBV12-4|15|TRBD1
TGTGCCAGCAGCAACATCAGGGGGCGCGACACTGAAGCTTTCTTT
CASSNIRGRDTEAFF
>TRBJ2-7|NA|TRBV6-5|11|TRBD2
TGTGCCAGTGGCGGGGGTCACGAGCAGTACTTC
CASGGGHEQYF
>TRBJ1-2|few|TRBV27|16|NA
TGTGCCAGCAGTCTGACAGGCTTGTCGACTAACTATGGCTACACCTTC
CASSLTGLSTNYGYTF
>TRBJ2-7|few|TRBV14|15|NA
TGTGCCAGCAGCCAAGAGGCTTCGGGGTTTTACGAGCAGTACTTC
CASSQEASGFYEQYF
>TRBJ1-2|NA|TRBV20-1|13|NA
TGCAGTGCTAGAGAAGGGGGAGACTATGGCTACACCTTC
CSAREGGDYGYTF
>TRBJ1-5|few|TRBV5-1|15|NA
TGCGCCAGCAGCTTAACAGGGAGGAGCAATCAGCCCCAGCATTTT
CASSLTGRSNQPQHF
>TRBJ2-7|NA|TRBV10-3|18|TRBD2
TGTGCCATCAGTGAGTTCGAAGGGAGCGGGGTAAGCTCCTACGAGCAGTACTTC
CAISEFEGSGVSSYEQYF
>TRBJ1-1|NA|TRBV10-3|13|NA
TGTGCCATCAGGGACCAAATGAACACTGAAGCTTTCTTT
CAIRDQMNTEAFF
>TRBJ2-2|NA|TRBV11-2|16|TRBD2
TGTGCCAGCAGATCTCTAGCGGGCAAGAACACCGGGGAGCTGTTTTTT
CASRSLAGKNTGELFF
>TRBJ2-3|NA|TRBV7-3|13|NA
TGTGCCAGCAGCCCCCGACATACAGATACGCAGTATTTT
CASSPRHTDTQYF
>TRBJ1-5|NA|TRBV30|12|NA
TGTGCCTGGAGAGCGTCCGGCGGCCACCAGCATTTT
CAWRASGGHQHF
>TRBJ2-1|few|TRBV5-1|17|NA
TGCGCCAGCAGCCTAACAAGCCTTAAACAGGGAGGAAATGAGCAGTTCTTC
CASSLTSLKQGGNEQFF